This TCR beta chain was found in a study of OX40 agonist ivuxolimab in advanced cancers. Measured with immunoSEQ multiplex PCR; TCRdb has only the in-frame clones, and not every one. The data hold under 80,000 clones, with roughly 90% observed a single time. Germline assignment: CDR1 SGHTA and CDR2 FQGNSA. The CDR3 runs 17 residues. Trimming stripped 2 bases from V and 2 bases from J, with 16 bases between. This TCR was sampled from an adult with an advanced solid tumor such as melanoma, head and neck, liver or kidney cancer. V is TRBV7-2 and J is TRBJ2-1; D is unclear. The input for sequencing was CD4+ or CD8+ T cells sorted from blood, taken in a trial of the OX40 agonist ivuxolimab. CDR3 sequence reads: CASSLFAATLTYNEQFF. CDR3 bases: TGTGCCAGCAGCTTATTCGCAGCGACGCTGACCTACAATGAGCAGTTCTTC. Complete variable domain (other parts from reference TRBV7-2 and TRBJ2-1): GAGVSQSPSNKVTEKGKDVELRCDPISGHTALYWYRQSLGQGLEFLIYFQGNSAPDKSGLPSDRFSAERTGGSVSTLTIQRTQQEDSAVYLCASSLFAATLTYNEQFFGPGTRLTVL.